A single sample is the source of the 28 T cell receptor beta chains below, sequenced in a study of cytomegalovirus exposure and HLA in healthy donors. PCR amplification relied on 60 Vbeta primers (plus 13 Jbeta primers). The method was immunoSEQ multiplex PCR; TCRdb's version includes in-frame clones alone and lacks a portion of them. The sample carries over 85,000 clones, roughly 60% recorded once. Sequencing input: PBMCs. The source of these receptors is a human donor in good health.

In DNA, the CDR3 is TGTGCCAGCAGCTCGTTGGGACAGGGTTGGTACGAGCAGTACTTC. Protein product: CASSSLGQGWYEQYF. This rearrangement joins TRBV28 to TRBJ2-5; 9 bases agree with TRBD1. Gene TRBJ2-7 matches the end of the DNA better, so the J call may be wrong. CDR3 length: 15 amino acids. CDR1 MDHEN and CDR2 SYDVKM come from the germline V gene.

The chain employs TRBV9 and TRBJ1-2; D unclear. Between the trimmed V and J ends, which lost 3 bases and 2 bases, there was a span of 5 bases. The CDR3 extends over 12 amino acids. Germline values: CDR1 SGDLS, CDR2 YYNGEE. The CDR3 protein is CASSGENYGYTF. The CDR3 DNA sequence: TGTGCCAGCAGCGGGGAGAACTATGGCTACACCTTC.

This chain joins TRBV9 and TRBJ2-2; TRBD1 matches at 7 bases. CDR1 and CDR2 from the germline V gene are SGDLS and YYNGEE. The CDR3 is 13 amino acids. V was clipped by 4 bases and J by 6 bases; unmatched bases: 3. CDR3 in DNA: TGTGCCAGCAGCACAGGGGTAGCCGGGGAGCTGTTTTTT. Protein sequence: CASSTGVAGELFF.

The chain joins TRBV11-3 to TRBJ2-7; D possibly corresponds to TRBD2 (6 bases). V dropped 1 base and J dropped 3 bases, with 13 bases sitting between them. The CDR3 length is 15 residues. CDR1 SGHNT and CDR2 YENEEA come from the germline V gene. The CDR3: CASSLGRTGVYEQYF. In nucleotides, the CDR3 is TGTGCCAGCAGCTTAGGACGCACGGGAGTCTACGAGCAGTACTTC.

The chain is built from TRBV19 and TRBJ1-4; perhaps TRBD1 as D (5 bases). In germline, CDR1 is LNHDA, CDR2 SQIVND (reference sequence). V lost 4 bases, J lost 5 bases, and 11 bases lay in between. The CDR3 runs 14 residues. CDR3 in amino acids: CASSKGLRNEKLFF. As DNA, the CDR3 is TGTGCCAGTAGTAAGGGACTTCGGAATGAAAAACTGTTTTTT.

The gene calls are TRBV29-1 and TRBJ2-1; TRBD2 matches at 11 bases. Trimming removed 3 bases from V and 5 bases from J; junction bases left unmatched: 12. The germline V gene encodes CDR1 SQVTM and CDR2 ANQGSEA. The CDR3 is 17 residues long. CDR3 nucleotide sequence: TGCAGCGTTGAGCCCCGCCGCGGACTAGCGGGCGACAATGAGCAGTTCTTC. The encoded protein is CSVEPRRGLAGDNEQFF.

The CDR3 sequence is CASSLAGGYEQYF. DNA for the CDR3: TGTGCCAGCAGCCTCGCCGGGGGCTACGAGCAGTACTTC. The gene calls are TRBV7-3 and TRBJ2-7; a possible D gene is TRBD2 (6 bases). The germline V gene has CDR1 SGHTA and CDR2 FQGTGA. V was trimmed by 5 bases and J by 3 bases, leaving 11 bases between them. The CDR3 is 13 amino acids.

The chain carries TRBV27 and TRBJ2-2; D remains ambiguous. CDR1 is MNHEY and CDR2 is SMNVEV in the germline V gene (reference sequence). V was shortened by 6 bases and J by 5 bases, with 13 bases between the two germline ends. This CDR3 has 14 amino acids. CDR3 coding DNA: TGTGCCAGCAGATCCATAGGCGGTACCGGGGAGCTGTTTTTT. Its protein product is CASRSIGGTGELFF.

This clone was seen only a few times. The gene calls are TRBV29-1 and TRBJ2-1; TRBD2 matches at 14 bases. Trimming at V came to 6 bases and at J to 6 bases, leaving 10 bases not matched to a gene. CDR1 and CDR2 (germline): SQVTM, ANQGSEA. The CDR3 totals 16 residues. The CDR3 coding sequence is TGCAGCGTGGGAGGGACTAGCGGGAGCCCCATCAATGAGCAGTTCTTC. As protein: CSVGGTSGSPINEQFF.

The V call is TRBV7-9, the J call TRBJ1-2; TRBD1 agrees at 8 bases. Germline CDR1 reads SEHNR; CDR2 reads FQNEAQ (reference sequence). The V gene end was trimmed by 1 base and the J gene end by 4 bases; junction bases not matched to a gene: 8. This CDR3 is built from 16 residues. This chain's CDR3 is CASSLVAGTGIYGYTF. DNA of the CDR3: TGTGCCAGCAGCTTAGTCGCCGGGACAGGAATCTATGGCTACACCTTC.

In its sample, this clone was seen a few times. CDR3 sequence reads: CASSRKGSSGEKLFF. The CDR3 DNA is TGCGCCAGCAGCCGCAAGGGATCATCGGGGGAAAAACTGTTTTTT. The chain employs TRBV4-1 and TRBJ1-4; the D is unclear. Germline V gene data show CDR1 as MGHRA and CDR2 as YSYEKL. V gave up 4 bases and J gave up 8 bases, with 17 bases separating them. This CDR3 has 15 residues.

Note on this clone: Other DNA sequences within the sample encode an identical CDR3. This sequence joins TRBV29-1 and TRBJ2-7, with D hard to call. V lost 6 bases and J 5 bases, leaving 8 bases between the germline ends. Germline-derived CDR1 and CDR2 are SQVTM and ANQGSEA. This CDR3 spans 10 amino acids. The CDR3 coding sequence is TGCAGCGTCGGTCTAGACGAGCAGTACTTC. Amino acids: CSVGLDEQYF.

The chain is built from TRBV5-1 and TRBJ2-5, with TRBD2 as a possible D gene (6 bases). The CDR3 consists of 16 residues. V was cut by 0 bases and J by 6 bases, with 18 bases left in between. The germline V gene has CDR1 SGHRS and CDR2 YFSETQ. DNA for the CDR3: TGCGCCAGCAGCTTGGCCGGGGGATCCATGGTCCAGACCCAGTACTTC. The encoded protein is CASSLAGGSMVQTQYF.

The rearrangement uses TRBV16 and TRBJ2-5; 9 nucleotides align to TRBD1. Germline CDR1 and CDR2: KGHSY and FQNENV. This CDR3 spans 17 amino acids. V lost 1 base to trimming and J lost 3 bases; unmatched junction nucleotides: 9. The CDR3 reads CASSQYVDTGGEETQYF. The CDR3 DNA reads TGTGCCAGCAGCCAATATGTAGACACAGGGGGCGAAGAGACCCAGTACTTC.

V and J are TRBV7-6 and TRBJ2-5; TRBD2 matches 11 bases. Germline V lookup: CDR1 SGHVS, CDR2 FNYEAQ. This CDR3 comprises 16 residues. V lost 5 bases to trimming and J lost 2 bases; unmatched junction nucleotides: 7. The CDR3 DNA sequence: TGTGCCAGCAGCACCGGGACTAGCGGCCTACAAGAGACCCAGTACTTC. This translates into CASSTGTSGLQETQYF.

V usage is TRBV15 and J usage is TRBJ2-5; D is possibly TRBD2 (6 bases). This CDR3 has 18 amino acids. Trimming stripped 1 base from V and 2 bases from J, with 20 bases between. CDR1 LNHNV and CDR2 YYDKDF come from the germline V gene (reference sequence). The CDR3 region is CATSRGRVGAAPQETQYF. The CDR3 nucleotides are TGTGCCACCAGCAGAGGGAGGGTGGGTGCGGCCCCGCAAGAGACCCAGTACTTC.

V usage is TRBV27 and J usage is TRBJ2-3, with 7 nucleotides matching TRBD2. V dropped 8 bases and J dropped 3; count of bases not matched to a gene: 32. Germline values: CDR1 MNHEY, CDR2 SMNVEV (reference sequence). This CDR3 region has 22 residues. The DNA for the CDR3 is TGTGCCAGCTCATACGGGACTACTCGCTTCGTTGGCGGCCCGCCAGAAACAGATACGCAGTATTTT. Its protein is CASSYGTTRFVGGPPETDTQYF.

The chain is built from TRBV27 and TRBJ1-1; no definite D call. CDR1 is MNHEY and CDR2 is SMNVEV in the germline V gene (reference sequence). The CDR3 is 14 amino acids. V dropped 0 bases and J dropped 1 base, with 6 bases sitting between them. The CDR3 DNA is TGTGCCAGCAGTTTATCGAGAGGGAACACTGAAGCTTTCTTT. This gives the protein CASSLSRGNTEAFF.

This clone has only a few counts. V is TRBV6-5 and J is TRBJ2-1, with 8 bases matching TRBD1. There are 13 residues in the CDR3. Germline loops: CDR1 MNHEY, CDR2 SVGAGI. The J segment lost 12 bases and the V segment lost 6 bases, leaving 10 bases of the junction unmatched. CDR3 coding DNA: TGTGCCAGCAGCCAGGGATCCGGGACAGGGCAGTTCTTC. This gives the protein CASSQGSGTGQFF.

This chain joins TRBV7-6 and TRBJ2-1; 7 positions agree with TRBD2. The junction had 8 bases not matched to a gene; V was cut back by 7 bases and J by 2 bases. The germline V gene has CDR1 SGHVS and CDR2 FNYEAQ. The CDR3 is 15 amino acids. DNA of the CDR3: TGTGCCAGCAACTCGGCGGGAGCTACCTACAATGAGCAGTTCTTC. Protein: CASNSAGATYNEQFF.

V and J are TRBV4-2 and TRBJ2-1; 7 bases align to TRBD1. The junction had 12 bases not matched to a gene; V was cut back by 0 bases and J by 7 bases. The CDR3 has 17 residues. CDR1 and CDR2 from the germline V gene are LGHNA and YNFKEQ. The CDR3: CASSQDNRGIAGNEQFF. For the CDR3, the DNA is TGTGCCAGCAGCCAAGATAACAGGGGCATCGCTGGGAATGAGCAGTTCTTC.

The V call is TRBV6-1, the J call TRBJ2-5; D assignment may be TRBD1 or TRBD2 (5 bases each). The better agreement between TRBJ2-7 and the DNA end casts doubt on the J call. The CDR3 consists of 13 residues. Germline V gene data show CDR1 as MNHNS and CDR2 as SASEGT. The CDR3 DNA is TGTGCCAGCAGGGGTGGGGGCTCCTACGAGCAGTACTTC. This gives the protein CASRGGGSYEQYF.

The chain links TRBV28 to TRBJ1-6, with 9 bases fitting TRBD1. Looked up from germline, CDR1 is MDHEN and CDR2 is SYDVKM. There are 16 residues in the CDR3. V was clipped by 4 bases and J by 8 bases; unmatched bases: 9. The DNA for the CDR3 is TGTGCCAGCAGTTCATTACAGGGGGCGCGATATTCACCCCTCCACTTT. Translation: CASSSLQGARYSPLHF. Filled out from reference TRBV28 and TRBJ1-6, the complete variable domain reads DVKVTQSSRYLVKRTGEKVFLECVQDMDHENMFWYRQDPGLGLRLIYFSYDVKMKEKGDIPEGYSVSREKKERFSLILESASTNQTSMYLCASSSLQGARYSPLHFGNGTRLTVT.

The chain has TRBV10-3 and TRBJ1-2; perhaps TRBD1 as D (6 bases). CDR3 length equals 19 residues. V was cut by 2 bases and J by 3 bases, with 25 bases left in between. The germline CDR1 and CDR2 sequences are ENHRY and SYGVKD. This CDR3 is CAISERPQIGTPNYYGYTF. In DNA form, the CDR3 reads TGTGCCATCAGTGAGCGACCTCAGATCGGGACACCGAACTACTATGGCTACACCTTC.

This clone was counted a few times. The CDR3 region is CASSYSGAAQETQYF. The CDR3, as DNA: TGTGCCAGCAGTTACTCGGGGGCAGCCCAAGAGACCCAGTACTTC. The V gene is TRBV6-5, the J gene TRBJ2-5, with a possible D match to TRBD1 (6 bases). Germline lookup yields CDR1 MNHEY and CDR2 SVGAGI. V was trimmed by 0 bases and J by 1 base, leaving 9 bases between them. CDR3 length: 15 amino acids.

The rearrangement links TRBV27 to TRBJ2-3; 8 positions agree with TRBD2. CDR1 and CDR2 (germline): MNHEY, SMNVEV (reference sequence). The CDR3 is made up of 17 amino acids. V lost 2 bases and J lost 1; bases outside the gene matches: 8. CDR3 in amino acids: CASSLQLTGGGTDTQYF. CDR3 nucleotide sequence: TGTGCCAGCAGTTTACAGCTGACGGGAGGGGGCACAGATACGCAGTATTTT.

The rearrangement joins TRBV19 to TRBJ1-1; D not resolved. CDR3 length: 15 amino acids. V was shortened by 5 bases and J by 2 bases, with 15 bases between the two germline ends. Germline V gene data show CDR1 as LNHDA and CDR2 as SQIVND (reference sequence). The CDR3 coding sequence is TGTGCCAGTAGTCCCCCGACACTTCCTAACACTGAAGCTTTCTTT. Amino acids: CASSPPTLPNTEAFF.

This chain connects TRBV10-3 to TRBJ1-3, with a weak D call TRBD1 (6 bases). The CDR3 has 14 residues. CDR1 and CDR2 (germline): ENHRY, SYGVKD. For the CDR3, the DNA is TGTGCTGTTGATAAAGGGGGCTCTGGAAACACCATATATTTT. Translation: CAVDKGGSGNTIYF.